The 5 T cell receptor beta chains below all came from one sample that was sequenced in a study of T cells in Graves' hyperthyroidism and ophthalmopathy. Researchers took RNA transcripts and amplified the TCR beta CDR3 regions from them. A set of HTBI primers served as the primers for a first-round RT-PCR of the TCR CDR3. TCRdb reanalysed the multiplex PCR reads using MiXCR and keeps one entry per CDR3 protein. The data show around 280,000 distinct CDR3 sequences, with about 14% seen just once and almost 8% held by the top ten. Source material: blood. These TCRs come from a woman aged 25 to 39 with Graves' hyperthyroidism that later progressed to Graves' ophthalmopathy.

This clonotype was recorded at least ten times. This chain uses TRBV7-9 with TRBJ2-5, with 7 bases that match TRBD2. CDR3 size: 15 residues. Germline V gene lookup returns CDR1 SEHNR and CDR2 FQNEAQ (reference sequence). The V segment lost 3 bases and the J segment 5 bases; nucleotides outside the gene matches: 9. The CDR3 loop is CASSLSGLRGETQYF. Here the CDR3 DNA reads TGTGCCAGCAGCTTGTCGGGACTACGGGGGGAGACCCAGTACTTC.

This clonotype was counted at least ten times. The chain couples TRBV28 to TRBJ2-4; 16 positions match TRBD2. The CDR3 covers 19 residues. Germline loops: CDR1 MDHEN, CDR2 SYDVKM. The ends lost 6 bases at V and 2 bases at J; junction bases unmatched: 10. In nucleotides, the CDR3 is TGTGCCAGCAGCACCGGGACTAGCGGGAGGGCTTTTTCCAAAAACATTCAGTACTTC. It specifies CASSTGTSGRAFSKNIQYF.

At least ten counts were recorded for this clonotype. The chain links TRBV28 to TRBJ2-2; 7 positions match TRBD1. CDR3 length equals 15 residues. Germline CDR1 reads MDHEN; CDR2 reads SYDVKM. Trimming took 4 bases from V and 7 from J; bases not matched to a gene: 9. CDR3 coding DNA: TGTGCCAGCAGTTCGACCCCACAGGGGAACGGGGAGCTGTTTTTT. Translated: CASSSTPQGNGELFF. The full variable domain, completed using reference TRBV28 and TRBJ2-2, is DVKVTQSSRYLVKRTGEKVFLECVQDMDHENMFWYRQDPGLGLRLIYFSYDVKMKEKGDIPEGYSVSREKKERFSLILESASTNQTSMYLCASSSTPQGNGELFFGEGSRLTVL.

This clonotype was counted at least ten times. This chain joins TRBV30 and TRBJ1-1, with D perhaps TRBD1 (6 bases). The CDR3 spans 14 residues. The V gene's germline CDR1 is GTSNPN and CDR2 SVGIG (reference sequence). V was trimmed by 0 bases and J by 1 base, leaving 9 bases between them. In DNA, the CDR3 is TGTGCCTGGAGTGTACAGGGACCGAACACTGAAGCTTTCTTT. Its protein is CAWSVQGPNTEAFF.

The chain couples TRBV24-1 to TRBJ2-2, with 11 bases identical to TRBD1. CDR1 is KGHDR, CDR2 SFDVKD, per germline. The CDR3 is made up of 15 amino acids. Trimming cost V 5 bases and J 6 bases; bases outside gene matches: 4. CDR3 sequence: CATSAPGQGAGELFF. CDR3 nucleotides: TGTGCCACCAGTGCCCCGGGACAGGGGGCCGGGGAGCTGTTTTTT.